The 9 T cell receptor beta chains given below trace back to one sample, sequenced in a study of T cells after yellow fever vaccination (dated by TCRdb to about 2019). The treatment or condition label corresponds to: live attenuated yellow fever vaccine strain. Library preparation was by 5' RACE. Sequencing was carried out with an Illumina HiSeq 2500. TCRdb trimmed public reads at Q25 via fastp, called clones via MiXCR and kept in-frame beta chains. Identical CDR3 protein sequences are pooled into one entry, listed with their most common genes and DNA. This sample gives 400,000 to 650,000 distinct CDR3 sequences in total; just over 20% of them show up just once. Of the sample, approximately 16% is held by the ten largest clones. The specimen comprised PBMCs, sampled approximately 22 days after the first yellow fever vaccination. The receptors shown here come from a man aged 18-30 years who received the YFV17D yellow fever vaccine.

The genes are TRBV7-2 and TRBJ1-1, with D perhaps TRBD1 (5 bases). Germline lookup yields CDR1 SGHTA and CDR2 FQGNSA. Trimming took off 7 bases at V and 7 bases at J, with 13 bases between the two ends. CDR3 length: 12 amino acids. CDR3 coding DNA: TGTGCCAGCACCCCAGGGAGGGGTGAAGCTTTCTTT. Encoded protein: CASTPGRGEAFF.

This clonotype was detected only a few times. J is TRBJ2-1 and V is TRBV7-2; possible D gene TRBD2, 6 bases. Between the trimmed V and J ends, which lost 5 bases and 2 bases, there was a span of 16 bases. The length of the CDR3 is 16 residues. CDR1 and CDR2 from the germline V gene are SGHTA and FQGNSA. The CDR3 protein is CASSPAGSSAYNEQFF. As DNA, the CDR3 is TGTGCCAGCAGCCCGGCCGGGTCTAGCGCCTACAATGAGCAGTTCTTC.

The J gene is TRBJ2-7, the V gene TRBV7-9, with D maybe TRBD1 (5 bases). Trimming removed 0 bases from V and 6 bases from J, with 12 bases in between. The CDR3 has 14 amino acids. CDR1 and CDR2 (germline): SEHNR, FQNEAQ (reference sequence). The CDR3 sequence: CASSLAPRESEQYV. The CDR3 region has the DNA TGTGCCAGCAGCTTAGCCCCCAGGGAATCCGAGCAGTACGTC.

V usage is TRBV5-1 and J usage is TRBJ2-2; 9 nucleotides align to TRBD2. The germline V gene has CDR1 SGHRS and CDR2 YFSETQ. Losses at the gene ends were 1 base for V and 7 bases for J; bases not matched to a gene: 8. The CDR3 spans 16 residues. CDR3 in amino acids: CASSLRAGGRLGELFF. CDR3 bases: TGCGCCAGCAGCTTGCGAGCGGGGGGCCGTCTCGGGGAGCTGTTTTTT.

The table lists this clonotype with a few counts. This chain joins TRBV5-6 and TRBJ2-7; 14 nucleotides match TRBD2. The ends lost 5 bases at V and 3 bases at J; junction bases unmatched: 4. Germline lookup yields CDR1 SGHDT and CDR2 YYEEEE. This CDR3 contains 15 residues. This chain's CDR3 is CASSFGLAGGYEQYV. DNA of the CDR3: TGTGCCAGCAGTTTTGGACTAGCGGGGGGCTACGAGCAGTACGTC.

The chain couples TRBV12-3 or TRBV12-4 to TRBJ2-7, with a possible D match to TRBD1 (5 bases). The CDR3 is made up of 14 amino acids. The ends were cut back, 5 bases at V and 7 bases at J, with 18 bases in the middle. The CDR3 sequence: CASSRPGAIWEQYF. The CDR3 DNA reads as TGTGCCAGCAGTCGCCCTGGGGCAATTTGGGAGCAGTACTTC.

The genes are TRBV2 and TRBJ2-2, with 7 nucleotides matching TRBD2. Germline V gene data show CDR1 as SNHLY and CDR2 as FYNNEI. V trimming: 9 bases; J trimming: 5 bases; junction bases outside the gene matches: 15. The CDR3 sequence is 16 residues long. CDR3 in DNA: TGTGCCAGTCGATTCGAGTCACTCGGGAGGACCGGGGAGCTGTTTTTT. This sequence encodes CASRFESLGRTGELFF.

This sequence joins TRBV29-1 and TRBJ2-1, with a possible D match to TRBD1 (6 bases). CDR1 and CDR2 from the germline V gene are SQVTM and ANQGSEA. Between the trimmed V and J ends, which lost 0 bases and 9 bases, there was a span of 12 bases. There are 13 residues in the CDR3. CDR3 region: CSVEDLGAVEQFF. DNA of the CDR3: TGCAGCGTTGAAGACTTGGGGGCGGTTGAGCAGTTCTTC.

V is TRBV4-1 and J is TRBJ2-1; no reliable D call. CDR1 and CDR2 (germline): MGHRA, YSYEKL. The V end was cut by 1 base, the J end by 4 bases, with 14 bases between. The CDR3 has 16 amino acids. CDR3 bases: TGCGCCAGCAGCCAAGTGGTCCTGGGCCGTTACAATGAGCAGTTCTTC. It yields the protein CASSQVVLGRYNEQFF.